Detailed here is one T cell receptor (beta chain). What it binds is not known. The entry originates in a study of T-cell memory formation after mild COVID-19. Study results and caveats: A subset of responding clones appeared in pre-infection memory, suggesting cross-reactive memory joined.

Using its own MiXCR run on the 5' RACE reads, TCRdb lists one record per CDR3 protein. The repertoire holds 430,000 or so distinct CDR3 sequences, 20% to 30% seen once, with around an eighth in the top ten. Trimming removed 2 bases at V and 3 bases at J, with 12 bases between. The CDR3 is made up of 14 amino acids. Looked up from germline, CDR1 is SGDLS and CDR2 is YYNGEE. The chain links TRBV9 to TRBJ2-7; possible D gene TRBD2, 6 bases. This TCR came from an adult woman who had mild COVID-19 (a few samples of this study predate the infection). Cell type and time point are not known. The sequencing sample was made of PBMCs or a T cell subset sorted from them (not recorded which). The CDR3 DNA reads TGTGCCAGCAGCGTGGGGCGGGATCTCTACGAGCAGTACTTC. It translates to CASSVGRDLYEQYF.